These 13 T cell receptor beta chains were sequenced from one sample in a study of shared clonotypes between healthy human individuals. Generated by immunoSEQ multiplex PCR, the TCRdb table keeps only in-frame clones and is missing some. The sample holds more than 2 million clones, over 85% seen once. The naive CD8 fraction comprised CD45RO-negative cells positively selected for CCR7 and excluded terminally differentiated effector memory CD45RA+ cells. The specimen was naive CD8+ T cells from PBMCs. Every receptor here comes from a man between 18 and 29 years old in good health. Some clones in this sample may be carry-over from other donors' samples.

The rearrangement uses TRBV4-3 and TRBJ2-1; D possibly uses TRBD1 or TRBD2 (5 bases each). The V gene lost 0 bases and the J gene lost 8 bases, with 17 bases spanning the gap. The CDR3 covers 16 residues. Germline V CDR1 and CDR2: LGHNA, YSLEER. CDR3 sequence reads: CASSQDMRGPHDEQFF. The CDR3 DNA follows: TGCGCCAGCAGCCAAGATATGAGGGGCCCTCACGATGAGCAGTTCTTC.

V and J are TRBV7-9 and TRBJ2-7, with D perhaps TRBD1 or TRBD2 (7 bases each). The CDR3 loop spans 16 amino acids. Germline V CDR1 and CDR2: SEHNR, FQNEAQ (reference sequence). Trimming left V 5 bases short and J 2 bases short, with 19 bases between. CDR3 DNA: TGTGCCAGCAGCGTCGAAACAGGGGCGGGGGCCTACGAGCAGTACTTC. This gives the protein CASSVETGAGAYEQYF.

The table lists this clone with a count of one. The J gene is TRBJ2-3, the V gene TRBV4-1; 7 bases agree with TRBD2. The CDR3 contains 16 residues. Trimming took 3 bases from V and 4 from J; bases not matched to a gene: 10. Germline V gene sequence: CDR1 MGHRA, CDR2 YSYEKL. The CDR3 nucleotides are TGCGCCAGCAGCCACCCCCCAGCGGGGAACCCAGATACGCAGTATTTT. The encoded protein is CASSHPPAGNPDTQYF.

This clone was seen a handful of times. As DNA, the CDR3 is TGTGCCAGCAGCCCGGGGAGCGGGAGGGCCTACGAGCAGTACTTC. The encoded protein is CASSPGSGRAYEQYF. The rearrangement links TRBV7-3 to TRBJ2-7; 10 bases map to TRBD2. CDR1 and CDR2 (germline): SGHTA, FQGTGA. This CDR3 has 15 residues. V lost 5 bases and J lost 2; bases outside the gene matches: 6.

Note on this clone: Other nucleotide sequences from this sample produce the same CDR3. The rearrangement joins TRBV7-9 to TRBJ2-7, with 9 positions matching TRBD1. Germline CDR1 is SEHNR and CDR2 is FQNEAQ (reference sequence). The V gene end was trimmed by 0 bases and the J gene end by 4 bases; junction bases not matched to a gene: 1. The CDR3 length is 14 residues. DNA for the CDR3: TGTGCCAGCAGCTTAGCGGACAGGGGTTACGAGCAGTACTTC. Translation: CASSLADRGYEQYF. Full variable domain (remainder filled in from reference TRBV7-9 and TRBJ2-7): DTGVSQNPRHKITKRGQNVTFRCDPISEHNRLYWYRQTLGQGPEFLTYFQNEAQLEKSRLLSDRFSAERPKGSFSTLEIQRTEQGDSAMYLCASSLADRGYEQYFGPGTRLTVT.

This clone was seen a single time. The chain combines TRBV5-8 with TRBJ1-5, with 7 bases matching TRBD1. The CDR3 runs 16 residues. Germline V gives CDR1 SGHTS, CDR2 YDEGEE. Unmatched junction bases numbered 18, after V lost 7 bases and J lost 8 bases. The CDR3 DNA reads as TGTGCCAGCGACTATCCGGACAGGTTAAGTAGCGAGCCCCAGCATTTT. The encoded protein is CASDYPDRLSSEPQHF.

The chain couples TRBV5-4 to TRBJ2-2; TRBD2 aligns across 7 bases. There are 15 residues in the CDR3. Germline V lookup: CDR1 SGHNT, CDR2 YYREEE (reference sequence). V lost 0 bases to trimming and J lost 6 bases; unmatched junction nucleotides: 5. As DNA, the CDR3 is TGTGCCAGCAGCTTGGTGCGGGAGATACCCGGGGAGCTGTTTTTT. Amino acid sequence: CASSLVREIPGELFF. Looking up the rest from reference TRBV5-4 and TRBJ2-2 gives the full variable domain: ETGVTQSPTHLIKTRGQQVTLRCSSQSGHNTVSWYQQALGQGPQFIFQYYREEENGRGNFPPRFSGLQFPNYSSELNVNALELDDSALYLCASSLVREIPGELFFGEGSRLTVL.

V usage is TRBV15 and J usage is TRBJ2-3; 9 bases map to TRBD1. CDR1 LNHNV and CDR2 YYDKDF come from the germline V gene (reference sequence). CDR3 length: 15 residues. V shed 5 bases, J shed 3 bases, and the junction held 6 bases outside the gene matches. CDR3 loop: CATSHRQGVTDTQYF. CDR3 in DNA: TGTGCCACCAGCCACCGACAGGGGGTGACAGATACGCAGTATTTT.

The V call is TRBV15, the J call TRBJ2-7, with D tentatively TRBD2 (7 bases). The V gene lost 5 bases and the J gene lost 3 bases, with 20 bases spanning the gap. In germline, CDR1 is LNHNV, CDR2 YYDKDF (reference sequence). This CDR3 is built from 16 residues. The DNA of the CDR3 is TGTGCCACCAGCGCCGAGGGGGGGTTAGGTCTCTACGAGCAGTACTTC. Protein product: CATSAEGGLGLYEQYF.

The rearrangement joins TRBV29-1 to TRBJ2-6, with TRBD1 matching 7 bases. The junction had 7 bases not matched to a gene; V was cut back by 5 bases and J by 0 bases. Germline CDR1 is SQVTM and CDR2 is ANQGSEA. The CDR3 covers 16 residues. CDR3 DNA sequence: TGCAGCGTTTTCGACAGGGCAGGCTCTGGGGCCAACGTCCTGACTTTC. Protein sequence: CSVFDRAGSGANVLTF.

A note on this clone: Other DNA sequences in the same sample also yield this CDR3. This rearrangement joins TRBV9 to TRBJ1-1; D gene unclear. Trimming stripped 4 bases from V and 1 base from J, with 11 bases between. The length of the CDR3 is 14 residues. Germline V lookup: CDR1 SGDLS, CDR2 YYNGEE. CDR3 protein: CASSPRGGNTEAFF. CDR3 nucleotide sequence: TGTGCCAGCAGCCCCCGTGGTGGGAACACTGAAGCTTTCTTT.

This sequence joins TRBV7-9 and TRBJ2-7, with 12 bases that match TRBD2. V trimming: 5 bases; J trimming: 2 bases; junction bases outside the gene matches: 4. Germline V gives CDR1 SEHNR, CDR2 FQNEAQ (reference sequence). The CDR3 covers 15 residues. The CDR3 DNA follows: TGTGCCAGCAGCACACTAGCGGGAGGTGCCTACGAGCAGTACTTC. This encodes CASSTLAGGAYEQYF.

The chain recombines TRBV7-9 with TRBJ2-4; D is perhaps TRBD1 (5 bases). V was cut by 5 bases and J by 0 bases, with 17 bases left in between. Germline CDR1 and CDR2: SEHNR and FQNEAQ (reference sequence). This CDR3 has 17 amino acids. The DNA for the CDR3 is TGTGCCAGCAGCCCCGTTACAGGACCTTTAGCCAAAAACATTCAGTACTTC. This translates into CASSPVTGPLAKNIQYF. The full variable domain, completed using reference TRBV7-9 and TRBJ2-4, is DTGVSQNPRHKITKRGQNVTFRCDPISEHNRLYWYRQTLGQGPEFLTYFQNEAQLEKSRLLSDRFSAERPKGSFSTLEIQRTEQGDSAMYLCASSPVTGPLAKNIQYFGAGTRLSVL.